The T cell receptor (beta chain) under discussion was sequenced for a study of cytomegalovirus exposure and HLA in healthy donors. Study results and caveats: In an earlier analysis, in 620 or so donors, most V segments appeared productive either ~87% or ~30% of the time. The authors enumerated over 150 TCR beta chains as linked to cytomegalovirus. Based on reports, TCR beta sequences accurately predicted HLA-A and HLA-B alleles for most subjects.

Donors likely had unrecorded immune exposures despite being nominally healthy when sampled. PCR was performed using 60 Vbeta and 13 Jbeta primers. Here immunoSEQ multiplex PCR was the method, and the copy in TCRdb shows in-frame clones only, minus some. The sample contains about 120,000 clones, 60% to 85% of which appear only once. Germline values: CDR1 KGHSH, CDR2 LQKENI. After removal of 1 base from V and 0 bases from J, the junction contained 3 bases not matched to a gene. CDR3 size: 16 residues. On this clone: Its specificity is not known.

The clonotype comes from a woman aged 40 to 50 in good health and CMV-seropositive. The chain is built from TRBV18 and TRBJ1-3, with 7 bases that match TRBD1. Sequenced sample: PBMCs. CDR3 in DNA: TGTGCCAGCTCACCACGGACAGGAAACTCTGGAAACACCATATATTTT. The encoded protein is CASSPRTGNSGNTIYF.